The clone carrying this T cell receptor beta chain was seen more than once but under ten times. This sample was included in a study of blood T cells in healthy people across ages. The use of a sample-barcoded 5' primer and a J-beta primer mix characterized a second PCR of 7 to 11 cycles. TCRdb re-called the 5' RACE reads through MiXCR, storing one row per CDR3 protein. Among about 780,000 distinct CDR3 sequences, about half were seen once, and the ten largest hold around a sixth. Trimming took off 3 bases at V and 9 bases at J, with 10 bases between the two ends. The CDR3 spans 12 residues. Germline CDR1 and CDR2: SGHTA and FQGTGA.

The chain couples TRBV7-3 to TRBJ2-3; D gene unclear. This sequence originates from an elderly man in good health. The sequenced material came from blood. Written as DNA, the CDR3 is TGTGCCAGCAGCTTGGACCTCTCGACGCAGTATTTT. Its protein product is CASSLDLSTQYF.